What follows are 23 T cell receptor beta chains derived from one specimen sequenced in a study of tumor-infiltrating lymphocytes in primary liver carcinoma. Co-extracting RNA and DNA was done with roughly 17-34 mg of unsorted bulk tissue as input. Synthesis of TCR beta cDNA was carried out from about 540 ng total RNA with a constant-region primer. Library construction for TCR beta comprised three nested multiplex PCR rounds performed with slightly modified ARM-PCR. For roughly 11 cycles apiece, the opening two PCR rounds ran with TRBV1-TRBV30 forward primers and a C-beta reverse primer. TCRdb re-derived calls from the multiplex PCR reads in MiXCR, one entry per CDR3 protein. The sample lists roughly 86,000 distinct CDR3 sequences, about 70% occurring once. The sequencing input was tumor-adjacent normal liver tissue. The origin of the receptors is a middle-aged man with primary liver carcinoma and hepatitis B virus infection.

On this clonotype itself: This may be a read error: a much more frequent sequence differs by one nucleotide. The V gene is TRBV28, the J gene TRBJ2-7, with 7 bases lining up with TRBD2. The V gene end was trimmed by 4 bases and the J gene end by 7 bases; junction bases not matched to a gene: 7. Looked up from germline, CDR1 is MDHEN and CDR2 is SYDVKM. This CDR3 comprises 13 residues. CDR3: CASSSAGHREQYF. CDR3 coding DNA: TGTGCCAGCAGTTCAGCGGGGCATAGGGAGCAGTACTTC.

As concerns this clonotype: A much more abundant neighbour one base away suggests this may be a read error. The V call is TRBV6-1, the J call TRBJ2-3, with D possibly matching TRBD1 (5 bases). The CDR3 is made up of 14 amino acids. In germline, CDR1 is MNHNS, CDR2 SASEGT. As DNA, the CDR3 is TGTGCCAGCAGTGTAAAGCAGGGAACAGATGCGCAGTATTTT. It encodes CASSVKQGTDAQYF.

Regarding this clonotype: One junction end disagrees with the germline gene, perhaps due to a read error. The CDR3 spells CVEGAREPADTQYF. CDR3 DNA: TGTGTCGAAGGGGCACGGGAGCCCGCAGATACACAGTATTTT. This rearrangement joins TRBV11-2 to TRBJ2-3; D might be TRBD2 (6 bases). Germline-derived CDR1 and CDR2 are SGHAT and FQNNGV. The CDR3 is 14 residues long.

Concerning this clonotype: Germline is not matched at one junction end, which may reflect a read error. The chain is built from TRBV11-2 and TRBJ2-1, with D hard to call. This CDR3 has 14 residues. The V gene's germline CDR1 is SGHAT and CDR2 FQNNGV. CDR3 DNA: TGTCCCAGCAGCCTCCCCCGGTTCTACAATAAGCAGTTCTTC. Translating it yields CPSSLPRFYNKQFF.

Note on this clonotype: At one end, the junction sequence differs from germline, possibly due to a read error. The chain couples TRBV11-2 to TRBJ2-5, with D possibly matching TRBD1 (6 bases). The CDR3 is 11 residues long. CDR1 SGHAT and CDR2 FQNNGV come from the germline V gene. The CDR3 region is CASGGQESQNF. The CDR3 DNA sequence: TGTGCCAGCGGGGGACAAGAGTCCCAGAACTTC.

To note about this clonotype: Given a much more abundant clone one base away, this may be a read error. The rearrangement uses TRBV7-9 and TRBJ2-1; no clear D gene. The CDR3 consists of 12 residues. The V end lost 3 bases, the J end lost 8 bases, and 8 bases lay between the germline ends. The germline V gene encodes CDR1 SEHNR and CDR2 FQNEAQ (reference sequence). The CDR3 loop is CASSFFRDEQFF. CDR3 nucleotide sequence: TGTGCCAGCAGCTTCTTCCGTGATGAGCAGTTCTTC.

This clonotype has only a few counts. A read error is possible here, since a much larger clone lies one base away. The J gene is TRBJ2-3, the V gene TRBV6-5, with TRBD1 identical over 7 bases. The V gene's germline CDR1 is MNHEY and CDR2 SVGAGI. V lost 10 bases to trimming and J lost 4 bases; unmatched junction nucleotides: 5. The CDR3 runs 12 residues. CDR3 in amino acids: CANRTGADTQYF. The CDR3 DNA reads as TGTGCCAACAGAACAGGGGCAGATACGCAGTATTTT.

The rearrangement joins TRBV29-1 to TRBJ2-3; unclear D gene. V shed 2 bases and J shed 6 bases, with 9 bases lying between them. CDR1 and CDR2 (germline): SQVTM, ANQGSEA. The CDR3 extends over 12 amino acids. DNA for the CDR3: TGCAGCGTTGAAAATTTGGTGGATACGCAGTATTTT. It encodes CSVENLVDTQYF.

The V gene is TRBV6-6, the J gene TRBJ2-3; weak D call: TRBD2 (5 bases). The CDR3 runs 14 residues. CDR1 MNHNY and CDR2 SVGAGI come from the germline V gene (reference sequence). The V end was cut by 7 bases, the J end by 7 bases, with 18 bases between. The CDR3 region has the DNA TGTGCCAGCACCGGCGACCTGGGAGTCCATACGCAGTATTTT. Encoded protein: CASTGDLGVHTQYF.

This clonotype was seen a handful of times. The chain joins TRBV28 to TRBJ2-7, with TRBD1 matching 10 bases. Germline V gene data show CDR1 as MDHEN and CDR2 as SYDVKM. CDR3 length equals 14 residues. Trimming cost V 7 bases and J 5 bases; bases outside gene matches: 8. CDR3: CASTVRDRGDEQYF. Here the CDR3 DNA reads TGTGCCAGCACCGTTCGGGACAGGGGTGACGAGCAGTACTTC.

With respect to this clonotype: A read error is possible here, since a much larger clone lies one base away. The chain couples TRBV5-6 to TRBJ2-3; D is perhaps TRBD2 (5 bases). The germline V gene encodes CDR1 SGHDT and CDR2 YYEEEE. The length of the CDR3 is 15 residues. The CDR3, as DNA: TGTGTCAGCACCGAGGCGGGTTTTGGTGAAGATACGCAGTATTTT. It yields the protein CVSTEAGFGEDTQYF. Combining the CDR3 with reference TRBV5-6 and TRBJ2-3 gives the whole variable domain DAGVTQSPTHLIKTRGQQVTLRCSPKSGHDTVSWYQQALGQGPQFIFQYYEEEERQRGNFPDRFSGHQFPNYSSELNVNALLLGDSALYLCVSTEAGFGEDTQYFGPGTRLTVL.

This clonotype appeared a single time. The chain couples TRBV28 to TRBJ1-5; 7 nucleotides line up with TRBD1. There are 15 residues in the CDR3. V was pared by 7 bases and J by 6 bases, with 12 bases of the junction left unmatched. Germline CDR1 is MDHEN and CDR2 is SYDVKM. The CDR3 region has the DNA TGTGCCAGCACTGTACAGGGGAGGTTCGGTCAGCCCCAGCATTTT. Its translation is CASTVQGRFGQPQHF.

As regards this clonotype: The junction does not match germline at one end; this may be a read error. The V gene is TRBV11-1, the J gene TRBJ2-1; unclear D gene. Germline CDR1 is SGHAT and CDR2 is FQDESV (reference sequence). The CDR3 is 13 residues long. The CDR3 here is CASSSSEINEHFF. Here the CDR3 DNA reads TGTGCCAGTAGCTCGTCCGAAATCAATGAGCACTTCTTC. The variable domain in full, with the rest retrieved from reference TRBV11-1 and TRBJ2-1, is EAEVAQSPRYKITEKSQAVAFWCDPISGHATLYWYRQILGQGPELLVQFQDESVVDDSQLPKDRFSAERLKGVDSTLKIQPAELGDSAMYLCASSSSEINEHFFGPGTRLTVL.

A remark on this clonotype: The germline gene is not matched at one end of the junction; a read error may be the cause. The genes are TRBV6-1 and TRBJ1-4; perhaps TRBD1 as D (6 bases). The CDR3 has 12 amino acids. CDR1 is MNHNS, CDR2 SASEGT, per germline. The CDR3 nucleotides are TGTGCCAGCAGTGTCGCAGGGGAAAAACTGTTATTT. This codes for CASSVAGEKLLF.

This clonotype was recorded many times. The CDR3: CASSLEVGGQETQYF. In DNA, the CDR3 is TGTGCCAGCAGCTTAGAGGTGGGAGGTCAAGAGACCCAGTACTTC. V usage is TRBV5-4 and J usage is TRBJ2-5; D perhaps matches TRBD2 (6 bases). The germline V gene has CDR1 SGHNT and CDR2 YYREEE (reference sequence). CDR3 length equals 15 residues. The V and J ends lost 2 bases and 2 bases respectively, with 13 bases between them. The variable domain in full, completed from reference TRBV5-4 and TRBJ2-5, reads ETGVTQSPTHLIKTRGQQVTLRCSSQSGHNTVSWYQQALGQGPQFIFQYYREEENGRGNFPPRFSGLQFPNYSSELNVNALELDDSALYLCASSLEVGGQETQYFGPGTRLLVL.

On this clonotype itself: A read error may produce the germline difference seen at one junction end. V usage is TRBV4-1 and J usage is TRBJ2-2; D unclear. The CDR3 loop spans 13 amino acids. CDR1 is MGHRA and CDR2 is YSYEKL in the germline V gene. The CDR3 DNA reads TGTGCCAGCAGCCAAGGACGAGGCGGAGAGTTGTTTTTT. This sequence encodes CASSQGRGGELFF.

This clonotype was seen only a few times. The rearrangement links TRBV7-9 to TRBJ1-4; D might be TRBD1 (5 bases). Germline-derived CDR1 and CDR2 are SEHNR and FQNEAQ (reference sequence). V shed 8 bases and J shed 4 bases, with 11 bases lying between them. The CDR3 is made up of 13 amino acids. CDR3 bases: TGTGCCAGCCGTCCGGGGCTTAATGAAAAACTGTTTTTT. Its translation: CASRPGLNEKLFF.

The chain is built from TRBV11-2 and TRBJ2-5, with D perhaps given as TRBD1 or TRBD2 (5 bases each). The V gene lost 3 bases and the J gene lost 5 bases, with 10 bases spanning the gap. The germline V gene encodes CDR1 SGHAT and CDR2 FQNNGV. This CDR3 has 13 amino acids. The CDR3 loop reads CASSLGVRETQYF. The CDR3, as DNA: TGTGCCAGCAGCTTGGGGGTACGGGAGACCCAGTACTTC. Drawing the rest from reference TRBV11-2 and TRBJ2-5, the complete variable domain is EAGVAQSPRYKIIEKRQSVAFWCNPISGHATLYWYQQILGQGPKLLIQFQNNGVVDDSQLPKDRFSAERLKGVDSTLKIQPAKLEDSAVYLCASSLGVRETQYFGPGTRLLVL.

As regards this clonotype: Germline is not matched at one junction end, which may reflect a read error. V is TRBV11-2 and J is TRBJ1-1; 8 bases map to TRBD1. There are 14 residues in the CDR3. Per the germline V gene, CDR1 is SGHAT and CDR2 is FQNNGV. CDR3 bases: TGTGCCGGCAGCCCCGCCCAGGGGGCTGGGGAAACTTTCTTT. It encodes CAGSPAQGAGETFF. The full variable domain, its missing parts supplied by reference TRBV11-2 and TRBJ1-1, is EAGVAQSPRYKIIEKRQSVAFWCNPISGHATLYWYQQILGQGPKLLIQFQNNGVVDDSQLPKDRFSAERLKGVDSTLKIQPAKLEDSAVYLCAGSPAQGAGETFFGQGTRLTVV.

As for this clonotype: This clone may be a read error of a much larger clone one base away. The CDR3 sequence: CASSEGAGWDSSPLHF. The CDR3 region has the DNA TGTGCCAGCAGTGAAGGGGCAGGGTGGGATAGTTCACCCCTCCACTTT. The rearrangement joins TRBV6-1 to TRBJ1-6; D possibly corresponds to TRBD1 (5 bases). The CDR3 covers 16 residues. The V end lost 1 base, the J end lost 9 bases, and 16 bases lay between the germline ends. In germline, CDR1 is MNHNS, CDR2 SASEGT.

This clonotype was seen once. Germline is not matched at one junction end, which may reflect a read error. This chain links TRBV4-2 with TRBJ2-3; 8 bases match TRBD2. The CDR3 consists of 19 residues. CDR1 is LGHNA and CDR2 is YNFKEQ in the germline V gene. CDR3 sequence (DNA): TGCGCCAGCAGGTACACAGGGACTAGTGGGAGGGCCGACACAGATACGCGGTATTTT. This sequence encodes CASRYTGTSGRADTDTRYF.

Of note for this clonotype: One junction end does not reproduce the germline sequence, and a read error may be involved. V usage is TRBV6-1 and J usage is TRBJ2-1, with a weak D call TRBD2 (6 bases). Germline CDR1 reads MNHNS; CDR2 reads SASEGT. This CDR3 comprises 15 residues. The CDR3 bases are TGTGCCAGCAAGGAACTAACGGGAGCGAACAATGAGCAATTCTTC. Translating it yields CASKELTGANNEQFF.

V is TRBV11-2 and J is TRBJ2-7; D gene unclear. CDR3 length: 15 residues. Per the germline V gene, CDR1 is SGHAT and CDR2 is FQNNGV. V was cut by 4 bases and J by 3 bases, with 16 bases left in between. CDR3 nucleotide sequence: TGTGCCAGCAGCTCGAGCTGGGTCTGTTACTACGAGCAGTACTTC. Protein product: CASSSSWVCYYEQYF.